Given below is one T cell receptor beta chain in context. There are a few counts of this clonotype. This receptor's antigen is unknown. Within one base of it there is no much larger clone, and no base qualities were kept. Receptors were amplified or captured by PCR. TCRdb lists the instrument as Illumina HiSeq 2500. TCR libraries were prepared with molecular barcoding, using unique molecular identifiers to normalize TCRbeta repertoire quantification. TCRdb reran the public reads through fastp at Q25 and MiXCR, keeping productive beta chains. Each CDR3 protein gets just one entry, which takes the most common genes and DNA from the rows behind it. Recorded for this sample are some 110,000 distinct CDR3 sequences; about a tenth of them occurred a single time. The top ten constitute under 40% of the sample. The record originates from a study of T-cell reconstitution after alpha-beta-depleted transplantation in children (dated by TCRdb to the mid-2010s). Broadly, across the study: T-cell immune reconstitution after TCRalphabeta/CD19-depleted allogeneic hematopoietic cell transplantation in children was quantitatively tracked in the study by means of TCR repertoire profiling.

The intended sense of this specimen's treatment or condition label: allogeneic hematopoietic cell transplantation with graft depleted of TCRalphabeta T cells and CD19 B cells. Transplant recipients were children who received TCRalphabeta/CD19-depleted allogeneic hematopoietic cell grafts. General conclusions and limits of the study: In some patients, the high TCRbeta diversity seen at day 60 was put down to recipient T cells and intrathymic progenitors that had survived conditioning. Over the following months the frequencies of hyperexpanded clones went down, and after one year T-cell counts and TCRbeta diversity were mostly credited to newly produced T cells. The apparently early alphabetaT-cell count recovery about two months after transplant was reportedly dependent on only several hundred rapidly expanded clones derived from non-depleted graft cells.

The sequencing here drew on PBMCs, taken before TCRalphabeta/CD19-depleted stem cell transplant. The receptor comes from a boy between 2 and 10 years old with acute lymphoblastic leukemia, due to receive a stem cell transplant.

The CDR3 region reads CASSLQARANVLTF. The DNA sequence follows: TGCGCCAGCAGCTTGCAGGCCAGAGCCAACGTCCTGACTTTC. This chain joins TRBV5-1 to TRBJ2-6, with no reliable assignment of the D segment. V and J are truncated by 1 base and 7 bases respectively, leaving an intervening sequence of 9 bases. As encoded in the germline V gene, CDR1 is SGHRS while CDR2 is YFSETQ. The CDR3 numbers 14 residues from cysteine through phenylalanine. The read is trimmed to its CDR3 DNA, 42 bases read in frame from base 1.